This T cell receptor beta chain was recovered during a study of shared clonotypes between healthy human individuals. Germline V gene sequence: CDR1 MNHEY, CDR2 SMNVEV (reference sequence). V was clipped by 8 bases and J by 2 bases, with 22 bases between them. This CDR3 spans 17 amino acids. The assay was immunoSEQ multiplex PCR, and TCRdb's table has in-frame clones only and misses some. In the table there are approximately 720,000 clones, about 91% of which are singletons. Naive CD8 cells were CD45RO-negative, positively selected for CCR7, excluding terminally differentiated effector memory CD45RA+ cells.

The sequenced sample consisted of naive CD8+ T cells sorted from blood. The source of this sequence is a man under 40 in good health. The chain links TRBV27 to TRBJ1-5, with D possibly matching TRBD1 (5 bases). The CDR3 DNA is TGTGCCAGCTCCATGATTGGGGGAGTATTTGGCAATCAGCCCCAGCATTTT. This encodes CASSMIGGVFGNQPQHF.